Listed below are T cell receptor beta chains from one sample, sequenced in a study of blood T cell repertoires in COVID-19. Clones were sequenced by immunoSEQ multiplex PCR, and TCRdb holds only the in-frame ones, with some missing. The sample lists more than 150,000 clones; about 82% were seen once. Sequences were obtained from peripheral blood. All receptors come from a woman younger than 45 with acute or convalescent COVID-19. CDR3s include the opening cysteine and the closing phenylalanine or tryptophan. D genes are given only for firm matches. Expanded clones get a size class; other rows say once, few or many, or leave the size out.

>TRBD1|TRBJ1-6|-|TRBV15
TGTGCCACCAGCAGGGACAGGGTGGAGAATTCACCCCTCCACTTT
CATSRDRVENSPLHF
>TRBD1|TRBJ1-6|-|TRBV7-6
TGTGCCAGCAGCCCTCAGACAGGGAGGATTAATTCACCCCTCCACTTT
CASSPQTGRINSPLHF
>TRBD1|TRBJ1-2|-|TRBV29-1
TGCAGCGTTTCAGCCGGACAGGGGAACTATGGCTACACCTTC
CSVSAGQGNYGYTF
>TRBD2|TRBJ2-7|-|TRBV12-3/TRBV12-4
TGTGCCAGCACCCTGAGCGGGGATTACGAGCAGTACTTC
CASTLSGDYEQYF
>-|TRBJ1-6|-|TRBV6-5
TGTGCCAGCAGTTACCAGGGCCGAGTGAATTCACCCCTCCACTTT
CASSYQGRVNSPLHF
>-|TRBJ1-2|-|TRBV25-1
TGTGCCAGCAGTGAATTGGGGGCCGCCCCCTATGGCTACACCTTC
CASSELGAAPYGYTF
>-|TRBJ1-6|-|TRBV30
TGTGCCTGGAGTGGATGGAGCTCCTATAATTCACCCCTCCACTTT
CAWSGWSSYNSPLHF
>-|TRBJ2-7|-|TRBV7-8
TGTGCCAGCAGCTTAGTGTCGGGGGGCCTGAGGTACGAGCAGTACTTC
CASSLVSGGLRYEQYF
>-|TRBJ2-2|-|TRBV4-1
TGCGCCAGCAGCCAAGATGCGAGCTCCCCGAACACCGGGGAGCTGTTTTTT
CASSQDASSPNTGELFF
>-|TRBJ2-7|-|TRBV5-8
TGTGCCAGCAGCGTTCACAGGGTTAATCGGTACGAGCAGTACTTC
CASSVHRVNRYEQYF
>TRBD2|TRBJ2-5|-|TRBV5-1
TGCGCCAGCAGCTTGGCCCCTAGCGGTGCACAAGAGACCCAGTACTTC
CASSLAPSGAQETQYF
>-|TRBJ1-5|-|TRBV28
TGTGCCAGCAGTTTTGGAGACGGAGGACGCCGGTCCCAGCATTTT
CASSFGDGGRRSQHF
>TRBD1|TRBJ1-5|few|TRBV3-1/TRBV3-2
TGTGCCAGCAGCCAAAAAGGGGGGACAGGGGATCAGCCCCAGCATTTT
CASSQKGGTGDQPQHF
>-|TRBJ2-7|-|TRBV27
TGTGCCAGCAGTATGAGGGTGGGCGAGCAGTACTTC
CASSMRVGEQYF
>TRBD2|TRBJ2-7|-|TRBV7-7
TGTGCTAGCAGCCCCCTAGCGGGAGGGCTAAACGAGCAGTACTTC
CASSPLAGGLNEQYF
>-|TRBJ1-1|few|TRBV19
TGTGCCAGTAGAAATCTGGGGGGGAACACTGAAGCTTTCTTT
CASRNLGGNTEAFF
>TRBD1|TRBJ1-3|-|TRBV15
TGTGCCACCAGCACCCGGACAGGGGTAAACACCATATATTTT
CATSTRTGVNTIYF
>TRBD1|TRBJ1-3|-|TRBV30
TGTGCCTGGGCGACAGGGGGCTCTGGAAACACCATATATTTT
CAWATGGSGNTIYF
>-|TRBJ1-4|-|TRBV7-9
TGTGCCAGCAGCTTTGGTGACCCTAGGGAAAAACTGTTTTTT
CASSFGDPREKLFF
>-|TRBJ1-1|-|TRBV4-1
TGCGCCAGCAGCCAAGTACAGGCTAACACTGAAGCTTTCTTT
CASSQVQANTEAFF
>TRBD1|TRBJ1-1|-|TRBV7-6
TGTGCCAGCAGCTTATCTACCGGACAGGGTGGAGAAGCTTTCTTT
CASSLSTGQGGEAFF
>-|TRBJ1-2|-|TRBV30
TGTGCCTGGAGTGACTCTAACTATGGCTACACCTTC
CAWSDSNYGYTF
>TRBD1|TRBJ1-6|-|TRBV2
TGTGCCAGTAGGGGGACAGGGAACAATTCACCCCTCCACTTT
CASRGTGNNSPLHF
>TRBD1|TRBJ2-7|-|TRBV7-2
TGTGCCAGCAGCTTGGCAAGGACAGGGGGCAACGAGCAGTACTTC
CASSLARTGGNEQYF
>-|TRBJ1-6|few|TRBV5-6
TGTGCCAGCAGCCCGATTGGCCCGGACAGTCAGAATTCACCCCTCCACTTT
CASSPIGPDSQNSPLHF
>-|TRBJ2-7|-|TRBV28
TGTGCCAGCAACATAAACTTAGGACTGTCCTACGAGCAGTACTTC
CASNINLGLSYEQYF
>-|TRBJ2-7|-|TRBV15
TGTGCCACCAGCAATTACAGGGATTCGGACTACGAGCAGTACTTC
CATSNYRDSDYEQYF
>-|TRBJ1-5|few|TRBV24-1
TGTGCCACCAGTGACACTAAAACAGGAGACAATCAGCCCCAGCATTTT
CATSDTKTGDNQPQHF
>TRBD1|TRBJ2-1|-|TRBV20-1
TGCAGTGCTAGTCCCGGGACAGGGTTCCAGAATGAGCAGTTCTTC
CSASPGTGFQNEQFF
>TRBD1|TRBJ1-4|-|TRBV7-9
TGTGCCAGCGGTTGGGACAGGGATAATGAAAAACTGTTTTTT
CASGWDRDNEKLFF
>-|TRBJ2-1|-|TRBV4-1
TGCGCCAGCAGCCAAGTAGGAGCCAGCTCCTACAATGAGCAGTTCTTC
CASSQVGASSYNEQFF
>TRBD1|TRBJ1-5|-|TRBV6-5
TGTGCCATCAATTGGACAGGGGATAGCAATCAGCCCCAGCATTTT
CAINWTGDSNQPQHF
>TRBD1|TRBJ1-2|-|TRBV30
TGTGCCTGGAGTGACCCCTATCGGGACAGGGGCTTGATGGTTGGCTATGGCTACACCTTC
CAWSDPYRDRGLMVGYGYTF
>-|TRBJ2-3|-|TRBV24-1
TGTGCCACCAGTGATTTACAGATCACAGATACGCAGTATTTT
CATSDLQITDTQYF
>-|TRBJ2-7|-|TRBV5-1
TGCGCCAGCATCTTCGGGGTCCTTCTCTCCCACGAGCAGTACTTC
CASIFGVLLSHEQYF
>-|TRBJ2-4|-|TRBV11-2
TGTGCCAGCAGCCACTTCCGAGGGTTAGCCAAAAACATTCAGTACTTC
CASSHFRGLAKNIQYF
>-|TRBJ2-4|-|TRBV6-5
TGTGCCAGCACCCTTAAGGGGACCAAAAACATTCAGTACTTC
CASTLKGTKNIQYF
>-|TRBJ2-7|-|TRBV20-1
TGCAGTGCCTCCGGGGGTTACGAGCAGTACTTC
CSASGGYEQYF
>-|TRBJ1-5|-|TRBV30
TGTGCCTGGAGTGTAGCTTCGGGTAGGCGGGATCAGCCCCAGCATTTT
CAWSVASGRRDQPQHF
>-|TRBJ2-2|-|TRBV7-2
TGTGCCAGCAGCTTAAAGCAGGGCCCGAACACCGGGGAGCTGTTTTTT
CASSLKQGPNTGELFF
>TRBD1|TRBJ1-1|-|TRBV4-3
TGCGCCAGCAGCCAAGATAGGGACAGGGGGCAAAACACTGAAGCTTTCTTT
CASSQDRDRGQNTEAFF
>TRBD1|TRBJ1-6|few|TRBV6-5
TGTGCCAGCAGGGGGGGTGACAGGGGACCCCTCCACTTT
CASRGGDRGPLHF
>TRBD2|TRBJ2-2|-|TRBV4-3
TGCGCCAGCAGCCAACTGACTAGCGGGTTTCTGACCGGGGAGCTGTTTTTT
CASSQLTSGFLTGELFF
>TRBD1|TRBJ1-2|few|TRBV10-1
TGCGCCGGCCGAACACCGGGACAGGCCGTAAGTCGAGGCTATGGCTACACCTTC
CAGRTPGQAVSRGYGYTF
>TRBD1|TRBJ2-7|-|TRBV6-5
TGTGCCAGCACCCGGACAGGGTTTTCCTACGAGCAGTACTTC
CASTRTGFSYEQYF
>TRBD1|TRBJ1-3|-|TRBV27
TGTGCCACCCGGGACAGCCATCTCTCTGGAAACACCATATATTTT
CATRDSHLSGNTIYF
>TRBD1|TRBJ1-5|-|TRBV5-6
TGTGCCAGCAGCTTGGCCGGGACAGGGTTTAATCAGCCCCAGCATTTT
CASSLAGTGFNQPQHF
>-|TRBJ1-2|-|TRBV4-1
TGCGCCAGCAGCCAACAGCAGGGGCTAGCTAACTATGGCTACACCTTC
CASSQQQGLANYGYTF
>TRBD2|TRBJ2-1|-|TRBV19
TGTGCCAGTACCCGTTTGTCCGGACTAGCGGGGAATGAGCAGTTCTTC
CASTRLSGLAGNEQFF
>TRBD1|TRBJ2-1|-|TRBV13
TGTGCCAGCAGCACACCCATCGGGACAGGGTTATACAATGAGCAGTTCTTC
CASSTPIGTGLYNEQFF
>-|TRBJ1-2|once|TRBV5-1
TGCGCCAGCAGCTTGGACAGGGCTGGGTATGGCTACACCTTC
CASSLDRAGYGYTF
>-|TRBJ2-1|-|TRBV24-1
TGTGCCACCAGTGATTTGCAACGGGGGAATAGATACAATGAGCAGTTCTTC
CATSDLQRGNRYNEQFF
>TRBD1|TRBJ1-2|-|TRBV12-3/TRBV12-4
TGTGCCAGCAGTACTAGTGGACAGGCCCGCTACACCTTC
CASSTSGQARYTF
>TRBD1|TRBJ2-7|-|TRBV2
TGTGCCAGCAGTAGACAGGGTAGCTCCTACGAGCAGTACTTC
CASSRQGSSYEQYF
>TRBD2|TRBJ2-1|-|TRBV5-3
TGTGCCAGAAGCGAACCGGGACTAGGGTACAATGAGCAGTTCTTC
CARSEPGLGYNEQFF